This TCR beta chain derives from a study of T cell responses to AZD1222 COVID-19 vaccine. Overall study results and limits: Regions 160-218 and 743-854 dominated among vaccine-associated CD4 TCRs spanning spike. Reportedly, nearly half the spike-specific TCRs target unmutated variant regions. Only a handful of individuals given AZD1222 were seropositive at baseline. Clonal diversity may have been underestimated, and the donors were mostly white British, with more females than males.

Measured with immunoSEQ multiplex PCR; TCRdb has only the in-frame clones, and not every one. The sample lists 100,000 or so clones; 82% were seen once. As for this clone: Its specificity is not known.

The input for sequencing was peripheral blood, taken on day 0 of AZD1222 vaccination. This sequence originates from an adult in good health.

The CDR3 is CASSLRDQQYF. The DNA for the CDR3 is TGTGCCAGCAGTTTGAGGGACCAGCAGTACTTC. This chain links TRBV28 with TRBJ2-7, with D perhaps matching TRBD1 or TRBD2 (5 bases each). The CDR3 is 11 amino acids. Germline CDR1 reads MDHEN; CDR2 reads SYDVKM. With 3 bases removed from V and 8 bases from J, the gap between germline ends came to 8 bases.